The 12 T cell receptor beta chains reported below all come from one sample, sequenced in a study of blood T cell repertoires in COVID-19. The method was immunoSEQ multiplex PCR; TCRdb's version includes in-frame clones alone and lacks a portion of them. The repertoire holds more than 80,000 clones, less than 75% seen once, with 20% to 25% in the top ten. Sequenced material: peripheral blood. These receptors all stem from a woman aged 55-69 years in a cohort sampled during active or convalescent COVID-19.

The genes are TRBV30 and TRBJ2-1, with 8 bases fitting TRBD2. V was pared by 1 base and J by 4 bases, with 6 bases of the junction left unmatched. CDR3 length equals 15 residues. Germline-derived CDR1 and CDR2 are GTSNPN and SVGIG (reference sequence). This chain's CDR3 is CAWSDLAGSYNEQFF. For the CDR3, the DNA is TGTGCCTGGAGTGATTTAGCGGGGAGTTACAATGAGCAGTTCTTC.

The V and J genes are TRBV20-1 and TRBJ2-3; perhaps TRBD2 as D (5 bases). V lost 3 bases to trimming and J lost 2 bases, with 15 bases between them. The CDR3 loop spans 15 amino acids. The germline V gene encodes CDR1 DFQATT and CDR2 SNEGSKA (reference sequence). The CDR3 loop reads CSASVGLSNTDTQYF. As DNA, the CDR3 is TGCAGTGCTAGTGTAGGACTCTCAAACACAGATACGCAGTATTTT.

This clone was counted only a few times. CDR3 sequence: CASSFRGARIRPLHF. In DNA form, the CDR3 reads TGTGCCAGCAGTTTCCGGGGGGCTAGGATCCGACCCCTCCACTTT. V is TRBV28 and J is TRBJ1-6, with D tentatively TRBD1 (6 bases). Germline CDR1 is MDHEN and CDR2 is SYDVKM. V lost 3 bases and J lost 12, with 18 bases in between. The CDR3 totals 15 residues.

Here the CDR3 reads CASSSDSRPWEKLFF. CDR3 nucleotide sequence: TGTGCCAGCAGCTCCGACAGTCGCCCGTGGGAAAAACTGTTTTTT. V is TRBV6-5 and J is TRBJ1-4, with D possibly being TRBD1 (5 bases). The CDR3 consists of 15 residues. V lost 6 bases and J 8 bases, leaving 19 bases between the germline ends. CDR1 and CDR2 (germline): MNHEY, SVGAGI.

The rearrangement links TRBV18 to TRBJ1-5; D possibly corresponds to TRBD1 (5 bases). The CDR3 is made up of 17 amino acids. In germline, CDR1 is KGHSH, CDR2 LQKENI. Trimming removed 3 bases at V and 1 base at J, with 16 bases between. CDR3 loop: CASSPPGQGRSNQPQHF. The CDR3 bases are TGTGCCAGCTCACCCCCTGGGCAGGGTCGGAGCAATCAGCCCCAGCATTTT.

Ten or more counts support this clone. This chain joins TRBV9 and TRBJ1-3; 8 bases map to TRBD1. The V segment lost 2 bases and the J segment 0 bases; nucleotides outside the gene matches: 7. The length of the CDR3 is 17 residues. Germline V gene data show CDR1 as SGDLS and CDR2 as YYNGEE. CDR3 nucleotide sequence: TGTGCCAGCAGCGTCAGACAGGGGCCCAGCTCTGGAAACACCATATATTTT. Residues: CASSVRQGPSSGNTIYF.

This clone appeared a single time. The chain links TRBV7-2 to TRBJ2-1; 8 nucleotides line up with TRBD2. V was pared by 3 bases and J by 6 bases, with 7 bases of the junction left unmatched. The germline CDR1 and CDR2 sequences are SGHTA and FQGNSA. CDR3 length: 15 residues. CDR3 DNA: TGTGCCAGCAGCTTGGTTGGGACTAGGGGCAATGAGCAGTTCTTC. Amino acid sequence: CASSLVGTRGNEQFF.

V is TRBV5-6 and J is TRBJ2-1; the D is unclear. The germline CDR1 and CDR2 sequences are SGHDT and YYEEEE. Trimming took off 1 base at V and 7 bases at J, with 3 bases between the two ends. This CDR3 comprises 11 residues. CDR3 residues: CASSLYNEQFF. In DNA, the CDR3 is TGTGCCAGCAGCTTGTATAATGAGCAGTTCTTC.

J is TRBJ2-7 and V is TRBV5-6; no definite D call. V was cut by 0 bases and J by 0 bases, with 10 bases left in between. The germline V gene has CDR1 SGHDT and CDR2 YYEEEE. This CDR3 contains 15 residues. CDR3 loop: CASSLELLSSYEQYF. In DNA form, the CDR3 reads TGTGCCAGCAGCTTGGAGCTGTTGAGCTCCTACGAGCAGTACTTC.

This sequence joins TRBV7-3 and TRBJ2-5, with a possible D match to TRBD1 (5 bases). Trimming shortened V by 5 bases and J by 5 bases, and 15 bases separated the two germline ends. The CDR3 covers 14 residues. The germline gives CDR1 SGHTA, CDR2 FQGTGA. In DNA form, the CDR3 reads TGTGCCAGCAGCCGCGGATCAGCAGGGGAGACCCAGTACTTC. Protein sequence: CASSRGSAGETQYF.

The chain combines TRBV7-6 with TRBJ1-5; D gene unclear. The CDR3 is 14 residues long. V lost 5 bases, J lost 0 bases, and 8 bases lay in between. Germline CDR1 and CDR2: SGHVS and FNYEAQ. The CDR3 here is CASSRGNSNQPQHF. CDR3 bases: TGTGCCAGCAGCCGCGGAAATAGCAATCAGCCCCAGCATTTT. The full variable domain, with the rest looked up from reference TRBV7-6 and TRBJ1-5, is GAGVSQSPRYKVTKRGQDVALRCDPISGHVSLYWYRQALGQGPEFLTYFNYEAQQDKSGLPNDRFSAERPEGSISTLTIQRTEQRDSAMYRCASSRGNSNQPQHFGDGTRLSIL.

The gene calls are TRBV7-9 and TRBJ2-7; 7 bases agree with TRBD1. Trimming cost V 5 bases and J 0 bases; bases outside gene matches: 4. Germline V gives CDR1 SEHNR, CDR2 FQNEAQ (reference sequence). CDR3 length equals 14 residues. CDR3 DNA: TGTGCCAGCAGCACCCGGGACAGCTCCTACGAGCAGTACTTC. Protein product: CASSTRDSSYEQYF. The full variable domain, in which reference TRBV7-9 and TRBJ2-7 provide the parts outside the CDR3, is DTGVSQNPRHKITKRGQNVTFRCDPISEHNRLYWYRQTLGQGPEFLTYFQNEAQLEKSRLLSDRFSAERPKGSFSTLEIQRTEQGDSAMYLCASSTRDSSYEQYFGPGTRLTVT.